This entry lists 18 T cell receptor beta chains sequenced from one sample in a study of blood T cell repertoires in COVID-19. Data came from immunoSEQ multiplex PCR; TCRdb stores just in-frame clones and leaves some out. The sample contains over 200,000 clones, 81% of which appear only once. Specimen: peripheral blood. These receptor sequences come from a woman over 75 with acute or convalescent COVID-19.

This CDR3 reads CASSLLAGGTTDTQYF. DNA of the CDR3: TGCGCCAGCAGCCTACTAGCGGGAGGGACCACAGATACGCAGTATTTT. The chain carries TRBV4-1 and TRBJ2-3; TRBD2 matches at 13 bases. Losses at the gene ends were 4 bases for V and 2 bases for J; bases not matched to a gene: 3. Looked up from germline, CDR1 is MGHRA and CDR2 is YSYEKL. This CDR3 is built from 16 residues.

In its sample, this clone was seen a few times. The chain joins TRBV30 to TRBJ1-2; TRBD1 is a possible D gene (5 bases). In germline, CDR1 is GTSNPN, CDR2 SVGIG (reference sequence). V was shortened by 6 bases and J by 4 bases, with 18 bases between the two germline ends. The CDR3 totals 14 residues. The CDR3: CACPRAGGGYGYTF. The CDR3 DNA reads TGTGCCTGCCCCCGGGCGGGGGGGGGCTATGGCTACACCTTC.

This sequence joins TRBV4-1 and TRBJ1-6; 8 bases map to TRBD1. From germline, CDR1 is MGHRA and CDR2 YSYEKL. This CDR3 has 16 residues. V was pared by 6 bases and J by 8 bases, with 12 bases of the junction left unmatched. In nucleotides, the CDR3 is TGCGCCAGCAGTCGGGACAGGCCCGATTTTGATTCACCCCTCCACTTT. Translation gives CASSRDRPDFDSPLHF.

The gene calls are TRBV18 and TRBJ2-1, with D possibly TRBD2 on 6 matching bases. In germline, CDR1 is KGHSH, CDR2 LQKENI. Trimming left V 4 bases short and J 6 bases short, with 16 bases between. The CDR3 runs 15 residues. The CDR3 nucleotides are TGTGCCAGCTCACGCGCGGCTAGCGTCCCCAATGAGCAGTTCTTC. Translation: CASSRAASVPNEQFF. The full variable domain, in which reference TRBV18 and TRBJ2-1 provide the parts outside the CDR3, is NAGVMQNPRHLVRRRGQEARLRCSPMKGHSHVYWYRQLPEEGLKFMVYLQKENIIDESGMPKERFSAEFPKEGPSILRIQQVVRGDSAAYFCASSRAASVPNEQFFGPGTRLTVL.

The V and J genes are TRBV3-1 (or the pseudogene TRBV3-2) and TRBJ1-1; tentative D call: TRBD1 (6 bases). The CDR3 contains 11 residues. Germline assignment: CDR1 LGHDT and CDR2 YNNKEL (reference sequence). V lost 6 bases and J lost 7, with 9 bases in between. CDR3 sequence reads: CASRSGVEAFF. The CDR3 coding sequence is TGTGCCAGCAGATCAGGGGTTGAAGCTTTCTTT.

The CDR3: CASSIPGQVNSGANVLTF. The CDR3 bases are TGTGCCAGCTCAATCCCGGGACAGGTCAACTCTGGGGCCAACGTCCTGACTTTC. This chain joins TRBV18 and TRBJ2-6; 8 bases are shared with TRBD1. V gave up 5 bases and J gave up 0 bases; unmatched junction bases: 9. There are 18 residues in the CDR3. CDR1 and CDR2 from the germline V gene are KGHSH and LQKENI.

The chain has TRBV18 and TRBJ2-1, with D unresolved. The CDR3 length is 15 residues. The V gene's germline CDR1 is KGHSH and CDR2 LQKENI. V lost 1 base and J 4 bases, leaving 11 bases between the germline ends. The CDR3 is CASSPLAPTYNEQFF. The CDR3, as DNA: TGTGCCAGCTCACCACTAGCTCCGACTTACAATGAGCAGTTCTTC.

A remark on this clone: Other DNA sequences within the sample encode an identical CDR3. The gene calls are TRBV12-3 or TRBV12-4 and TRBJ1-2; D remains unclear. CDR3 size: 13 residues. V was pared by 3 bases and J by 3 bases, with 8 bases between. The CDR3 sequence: CASSLGRDYGYTF. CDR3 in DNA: TGTGCCAGCAGTTTGGGCAGAGACTATGGCTACACCTTC.

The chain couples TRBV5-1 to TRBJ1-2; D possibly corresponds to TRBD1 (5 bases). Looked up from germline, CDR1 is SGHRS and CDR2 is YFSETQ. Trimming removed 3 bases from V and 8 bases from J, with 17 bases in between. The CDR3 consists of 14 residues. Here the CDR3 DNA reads TGCGCCAGCAGCTCTCCAGGCCCTGGGGCGGGCTACACCTTC. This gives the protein CASSSPGPGAGYTF.

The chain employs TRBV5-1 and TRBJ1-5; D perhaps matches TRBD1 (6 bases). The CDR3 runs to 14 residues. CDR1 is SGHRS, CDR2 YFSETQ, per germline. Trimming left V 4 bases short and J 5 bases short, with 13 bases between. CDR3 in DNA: TGCGCCAGCAGCCAATCGACAGGAGATCAGCCCCAGCATTTT. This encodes CASSQSTGDQPQHF.

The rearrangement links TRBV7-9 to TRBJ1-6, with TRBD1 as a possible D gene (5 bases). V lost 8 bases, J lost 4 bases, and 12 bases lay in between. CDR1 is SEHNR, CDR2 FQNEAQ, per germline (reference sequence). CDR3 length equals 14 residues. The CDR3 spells CASLGGGYNSPLHF. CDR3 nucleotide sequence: TGTGCCAGCCTCGGGGGGGGGTATAATTCACCCCTCCACTTT.

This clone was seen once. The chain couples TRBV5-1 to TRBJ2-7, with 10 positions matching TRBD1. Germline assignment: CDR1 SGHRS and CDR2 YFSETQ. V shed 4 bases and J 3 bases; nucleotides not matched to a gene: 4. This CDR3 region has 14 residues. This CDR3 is CASSTGQGFYEQYF. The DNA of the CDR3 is TGCGCCAGCAGCACGGGACAGGGGTTCTACGAGCAGTACTTC. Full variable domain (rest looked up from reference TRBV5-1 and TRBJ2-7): KAGVTQTPRYLIKTRGQQVTLSCSPISGHRSVSWYQQTPGQGLQFLFEYFSETQRNKGNFPGRFSGRQFSNSRSEMNVSTLELGDSALYLCASSTGQGFYEQYFGPGTRLTVT.

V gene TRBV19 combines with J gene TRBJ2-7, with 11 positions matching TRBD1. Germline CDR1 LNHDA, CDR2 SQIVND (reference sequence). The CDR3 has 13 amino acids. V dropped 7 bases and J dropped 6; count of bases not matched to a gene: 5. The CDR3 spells CASTRDRGGEQYF. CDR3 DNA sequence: TGTGCCAGTACCCGGGACAGGGGGGGCGAGCAGTACTTC.

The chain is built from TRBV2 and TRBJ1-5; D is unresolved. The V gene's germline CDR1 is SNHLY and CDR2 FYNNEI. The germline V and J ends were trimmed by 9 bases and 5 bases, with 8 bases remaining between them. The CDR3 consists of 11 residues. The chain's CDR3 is CASAGDQPQHF. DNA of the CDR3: TGTGCCAGTGCCGGGGATCAGCCCCAGCATTTT.

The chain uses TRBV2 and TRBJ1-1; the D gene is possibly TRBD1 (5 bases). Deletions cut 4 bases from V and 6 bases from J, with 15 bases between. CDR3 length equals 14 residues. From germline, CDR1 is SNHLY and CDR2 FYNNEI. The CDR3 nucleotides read TGTGCCAGCAGTGCCACCAGGTTAGGGGCTGAAGCTTTCTTT. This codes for CASSATRLGAEAFF.

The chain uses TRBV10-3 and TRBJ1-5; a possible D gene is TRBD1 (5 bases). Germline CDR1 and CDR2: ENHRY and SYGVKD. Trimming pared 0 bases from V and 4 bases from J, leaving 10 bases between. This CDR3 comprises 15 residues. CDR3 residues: CAISESVSGNQPQHF. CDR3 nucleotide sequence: TGTGCCATCAGTGAGTCGGTCTCAGGGAATCAGCCCCAGCATTTT.

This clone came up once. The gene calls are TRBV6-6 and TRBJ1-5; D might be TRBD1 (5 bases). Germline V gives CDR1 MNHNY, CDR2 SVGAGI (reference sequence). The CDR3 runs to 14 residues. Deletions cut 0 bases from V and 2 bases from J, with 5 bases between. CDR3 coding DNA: TGTGCCAGCAGTTACTCGACAGGCAATCAGCCCCAGCATTTT. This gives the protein CASSYSTGNQPQHF.

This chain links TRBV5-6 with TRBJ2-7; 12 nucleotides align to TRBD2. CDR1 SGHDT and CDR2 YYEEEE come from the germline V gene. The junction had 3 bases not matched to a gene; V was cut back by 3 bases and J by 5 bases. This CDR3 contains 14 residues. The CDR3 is CASSSRLAGDEQYF. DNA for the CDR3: TGTGCCAGCAGCTCCCGACTAGCGGGAGACGAGCAGTACTTC.